This is a list of T cell receptor beta chains from one sample in a study of shared T cell receptors in the human thymus. Some clones are missing from TCRdb's copy, which holds only in-frame ones; the method was immunoSEQ multiplex PCR. The sample holds tens of thousands of clones, about 95% seen once. Sequencing was carried out using thymocytes. These receptors were obtained from a human donor. The CDR3 runs from the conserved cysteine through the conserved F or W. Fields, in order: V gene, J gene, D gene, clone size, CDR3 protein, CDR3 DNA. A D gene is named only where the DNA matches it firmly. The size of a clone is reported for some rows only, either as once, few or many, or as a class for expanded clones.

V gene: TRBV6-1
J gene: TRBJ1-1
D gene: .
clone size: .
CDR3 protein: CASSEIRTENTEAFF
CDR3 DNA: TGTGCCAGCAGTGAGATTAGGACGGAGAACACTGAAGCTTTCTTT

V gene: TRBV7-8
J gene: TRBJ1-1
D gene: .
clone size: .
CDR3 protein: CASSLRQGLSRGTEAFF
CDR3 DNA: TGTGCCAGCAGCTTACGGCAGGGTTTGAGTCGCGGCACTGAAGCTTTCTTT

V gene: TRBV7-2
J gene: TRBJ2-7
D gene: TRBD1
clone size: .
CDR3 protein: CASSPIRDRDSYEQYF
CDR3 DNA: TGTGCCAGCAGTCCGATACGGGACAGGGACTCCTACGAGCAGTACTTC

V gene: TRBV19
J gene: TRBJ2-7
D gene: .
clone size: .
CDR3 protein: CASSIPGHPTSGEQYF
CDR3 DNA: TGTGCCAGTAGTATTCCGGGACACCCTACATCAGGCGAGCAGTACTTC

V gene: TRBV11-3
J gene: TRBJ2-7
D gene: .
clone size: .
CDR3 protein: CASSQRRGDRKRGEQYF
CDR3 DNA: TGTGCCAGCAGCCAAAGGAGGGGGGACAGAAAACGGGGCGAGCAGTACTTC

V gene: TRBV7-2
J gene: TRBJ1-1
D gene: TRBD1
clone size: .
CDR3 protein: CASSLRAGQETPLNTEAFF
CDR3 DNA: TGTGCCAGCAGCTTAAGGGCCGGACAGGAGACTCCCCTTAACACTGAAGCTTTCTTT

V gene: TRBV29-1
J gene: TRBJ1-4
D gene: TRBD1
clone size: .
CDR3 protein: CSVEGQGEDEKLFF
CDR3 DNA: TGCAGCGTAGAGGGACAGGGGGAGGATGAAAAACTGTTTTTT

V gene: TRBV27
J gene: TRBJ2-7
D gene: .
clone size: .
CDR3 protein: CASRPRAGEQYF
CDR3 DNA: TGTGCCAGCAGACCGAGGGCGGGTGAGCAGTACTTC

V gene: TRBV30
J gene: TRBJ1-3
D gene: .
clone size: .
CDR3 protein: CAWSPPKRDRFGNTIYF
CDR3 DNA: TGTGCCTGGAGTCCCCCGAAAAGGGATAGGTTTGGAAACACCATATATTTT

V gene: TRBV5-6
J gene: TRBJ1-1
D gene: .
clone size: once
CDR3 protein: CASSLYVHRLGVSGEAFF
CDR3 DNA: TGTGCCAGCAGCTTGTATGTCCATCGTCTGGGGGTTTCGGGTGAAGCTTTCTTT

V gene: TRBV6-5
J gene: TRBJ1-3
D gene: .
clone size: .
CDR3 protein: CASSYGQGNTIYF
CDR3 DNA: TGTGCCAGCAGTTACGGACAGGGAAACACCATATATTTT

V gene: TRBV14
J gene: TRBJ2-3
D gene: TRBD2
clone size: .
CDR3 protein: CASSQVGRAGGSTDTQYF
CDR3 DNA: TGTGCCAGCAGCCAAGTTGGAAGGGCGGGGGGCAGCACAGATACGCAGTATTTT

V gene: TRBV27
J gene: TRBJ2-1
D gene: .
clone size: .
CDR3 protein: CASKPGTHNEQFF
CDR3 DNA: TGTGCCAGCAAGCCGGGGACTCACAATGAGCAGTTCTTC

V gene: TRBV12-5
J gene: TRBJ1-1
D gene: .
clone size: .
CDR3 protein: CASLLNTEAFF
CDR3 DNA: TGTGCTAGTTTGTTGAACACTGAAGCTTTCTTT

V gene: TRBV5-1
J gene: TRBJ2-3
D gene: TRBD2
clone size: .
CDR3 protein: CASSRGLAGGTDTQYF
CDR3 DNA: TGCGCCAGCAGTAGGGGACTAGCGGGGGGCACAGATACGCAGTATTTT

V gene: TRBV7-3
J gene: TRBJ2-3
D gene: .
clone size: .
CDR3 protein: CASSFLAEATDTQYF
CDR3 DNA: TGTGCCAGCAGCTTCCTCGCCGAGGCCACAGATACGCAGTATTTT

V gene: TRBV28
J gene: TRBJ1-6
D gene: .
clone size: .
CDR3 protein: CASRDVFFPAKNSPLHF
CDR3 DNA: TGTGCCAGTAGAGACGTCTTTTTTCCGGCTAAAAATTCACCCCTCCACTTT

V gene: TRBV30
J gene: TRBJ1-1
D gene: .
clone size: few
CDR3 protein: CASKVEGRAFF
CDR3 DNA: TGTGCCTCTAAAGTGGAGGGAAGGGCTTTCTTT

V gene: TRBV11-2
J gene: TRBJ1-1
D gene: .
clone size: .
CDR3 protein: CASSFGFVRLNTEAFF
CDR3 DNA: TGTGCCAGCAGCTTTGGTTTCGTTCGTCTAAACACTGAAGCTTTCTTT

V gene: TRBV9
J gene: TRBJ1-2
D gene: .
clone size: .
CDR3 protein: CASSVGKGEGYTF
CDR3 DNA: TGTGCCAGCAGCGTAGGAAAGGGAGAAGGCTACACCTTC

V gene: TRBV15
J gene: TRBJ1-1
D gene: TRBD1
clone size: few
CDR3 protein: CATSSPGQGGGGVNTEAFF
CDR3 DNA: TGTGCCACCAGCAGCCCGGGGCAGGGGGGAGGCGGAGTAAACACTGAAGCTTTCTTT

V gene: TRBV19
J gene: TRBJ1-2
D gene: .
clone size: .
CDR3 protein: CASSIDVRGYKSDLWWGYTF
CDR3 DNA: TGTGCCAGTAGTATAGATGTCAGGGGCTACAAGTCAGACCTATGGTGGGGCTACACCTTC

V gene: TRBV5-6
J gene: TRBJ2-1
D gene: TRBD2
clone size: .
CDR3 protein: CASSEGLAGDNEQFF
CDR3 DNA: TGTGCCAGCAGCGAGGGACTAGCGGGGGACAATGAGCAGTTCTTC

V gene: TRBV5-4
J gene: TRBJ1-1
D gene: .
clone size: few
CDR3 protein: CASSSSGHLGTEAFF
CDR3 DNA: TGTGCCAGCAGCTCGAGTGGCCACCTGGGGACTGAAGCTTTCTTT

V gene: TRBV18
J gene: TRBJ2-3
D gene: .
clone size: .
CDR3 protein: CASSPPRGDNTDTQYF
CDR3 DNA: TGTGCCAGCTCCCCACCCCGCGGGGACAACACAGATACGCAGTATTTT

V gene: TRBV30
J gene: TRBJ2-1
D gene: TRBD2
clone size: .
CDR3 protein: CAWSPLAGGHREQFF
CDR3 DNA: TGTGCCTGGAGCCCACTAGCGGGCGGCCACAGGGAGCAGTTCTTC

V gene: TRBV19
J gene: TRBJ1-6
D gene: TRBD1
clone size: .
CDR3 protein: CASSTRDSHNSPLHF
CDR3 DNA: TGTGCCAGTAGTACCCGGGACAGCCATAATTCACCCCTCCACTTT

V gene: TRBV7-2
J gene: TRBJ1-6
D gene: .
clone size: .
CDR3 protein: CASSLAGTPGNSPLHF
CDR3 DNA: TGTGCCAGCAGCTTAGCGGGGACCCCTGGTAATTCACCCCTCCACTTT

V gene: TRBV7-2
J gene: TRBJ2-3
D gene: .
clone size: once
CDR3 protein: CASSLSGRSTDTQYF
CDR3 DNA: TGTGCCAGCAGCTTATCGGGGCGCAGCACAGATACGCAGTATTTT

V gene: TRBV6-1
J gene: TRBJ2-7
D gene: .
clone size: .
CDR3 protein: CASSEAREWQGPYEQYF
CDR3 DNA: TGTGCCAGCAGTGAAGCTAGAGAGTGGCAGGGGCCCTACGAGCAGTACTTC

V gene: TRBV30
J gene: TRBJ2-7
D gene: .
clone size: .
CDR3 protein: CAWGRKQGLPYEQYF
CDR3 DNA: TGTGCCTGGGGCCGGAAACAGGGACTGCCCTACGAGCAGTACTTC

V gene: TRBV13
J gene: TRBJ2-1
D gene: TRBD1
clone size: .
CDR3 protein: CASSLDSGGYYNEQFF
CDR3 DNA: TGTGCCAGCAGCTTAGACTCAGGGGGCTACTACAATGAGCAGTTCTTC

V gene: TRBV23-1
J gene: TRBJ1-5
D gene: .
clone size: .
CDR3 protein: CASSHGQGSNQPQHF
CDR3 DNA: TGCGCCAGCAGTCACGGGCAGGGCAGCAATCAGCCCCAGCATTTT